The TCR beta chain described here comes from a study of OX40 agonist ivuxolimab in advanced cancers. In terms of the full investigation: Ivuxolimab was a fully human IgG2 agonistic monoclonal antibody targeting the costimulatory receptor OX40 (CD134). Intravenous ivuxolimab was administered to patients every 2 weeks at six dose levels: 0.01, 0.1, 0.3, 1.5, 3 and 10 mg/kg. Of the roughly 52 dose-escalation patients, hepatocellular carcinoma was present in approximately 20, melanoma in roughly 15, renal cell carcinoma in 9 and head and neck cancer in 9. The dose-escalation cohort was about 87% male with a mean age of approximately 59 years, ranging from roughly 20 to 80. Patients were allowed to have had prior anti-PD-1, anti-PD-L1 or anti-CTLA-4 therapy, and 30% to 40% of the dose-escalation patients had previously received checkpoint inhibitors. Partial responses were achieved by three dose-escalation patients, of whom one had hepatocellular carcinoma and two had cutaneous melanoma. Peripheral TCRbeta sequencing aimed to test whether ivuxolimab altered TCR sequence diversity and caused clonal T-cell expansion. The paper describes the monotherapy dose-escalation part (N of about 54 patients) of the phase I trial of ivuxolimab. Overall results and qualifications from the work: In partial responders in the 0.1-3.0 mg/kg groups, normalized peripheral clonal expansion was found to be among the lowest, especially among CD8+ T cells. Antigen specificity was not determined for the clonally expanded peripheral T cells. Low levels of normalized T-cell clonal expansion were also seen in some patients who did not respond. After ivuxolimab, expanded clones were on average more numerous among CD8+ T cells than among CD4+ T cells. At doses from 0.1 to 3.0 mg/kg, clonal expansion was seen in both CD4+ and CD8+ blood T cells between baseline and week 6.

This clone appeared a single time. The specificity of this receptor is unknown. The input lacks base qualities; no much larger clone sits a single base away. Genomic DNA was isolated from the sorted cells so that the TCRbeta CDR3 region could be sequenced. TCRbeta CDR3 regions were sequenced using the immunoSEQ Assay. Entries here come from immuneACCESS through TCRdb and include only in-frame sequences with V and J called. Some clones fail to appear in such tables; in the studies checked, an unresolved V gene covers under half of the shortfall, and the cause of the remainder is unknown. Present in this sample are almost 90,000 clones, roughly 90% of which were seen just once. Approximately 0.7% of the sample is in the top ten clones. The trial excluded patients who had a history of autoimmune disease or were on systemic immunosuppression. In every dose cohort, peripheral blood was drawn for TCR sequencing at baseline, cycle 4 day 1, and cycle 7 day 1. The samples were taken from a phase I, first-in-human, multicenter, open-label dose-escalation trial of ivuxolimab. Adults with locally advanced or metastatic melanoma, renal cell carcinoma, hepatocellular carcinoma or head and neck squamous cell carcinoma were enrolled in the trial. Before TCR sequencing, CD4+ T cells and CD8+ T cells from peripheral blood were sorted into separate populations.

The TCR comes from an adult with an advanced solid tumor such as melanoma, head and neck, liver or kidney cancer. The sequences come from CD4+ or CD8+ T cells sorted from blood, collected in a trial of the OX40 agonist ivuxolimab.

The DNA sequence follows: TGCGCCAGCAGCTTGGTTGGGGAATCCTACAATGAGCAGTTCTTC. It encodes CASSLVGESYNEQFF. Recombination connected TRBV5-1 to TRBJ2-1; confidence is insufficient to name the D gene. The CDR3 spans 15 residues, from the cysteine through the phenylalanine. Just the 45-base CDR3 DNA is kept, in frame starting at base 1. In the germline V gene, CDR1 corresponds to SGHRS and CDR2 to YFSETQ. Cut back by 0 bases and 1 base, the V and J ends lie 8 bases apart.